This T cell receptor beta chain was captured in a study of blood T cell repertoires in COVID-19. As for the study in general: Acute and convalescent COVID-19 specimens originated in the United States, Italy and Spain. The analysed material was cDNA or gDNA that came from T cells, B-cell-depleted T cells, or PBMCs.

At least ten counts were recorded for this clone. In the study's own analysis: Amplifying reference gene primers gave estimates of nucleated cell counts. The protocol was immunoSEQ multiplex PCR, while the TCRdb copy is restricted to in-frame clones and leaves out a portion. V, J and clone size reflect that table, while D and trimming were determined from the DNA. Of around 200,000 clones in the sample, around nine tenths were seen once. This CDR3 has 14 amino acids. Germline CDR1 is GTSNPN and CDR2 is SVGIG (reference sequence). V was cut by 2 bases and J by 8 bases, with 16 bases left in between. The TCR originated in a man aged 65 to 85 with acute or convalescent COVID-19. The specimen was peripheral blood. The rearrangement joins TRBV30 to TRBJ2-1; maybe TRBD2 (5 bases). The CDR3 DNA reads TGTGCCTGGAGTATCGGACTGCTGGGCGATGAGCAGTTCTTC. This codes for CAWSIGLLGDEQFF.